These T cell receptor beta chains were read from a single sample in a study of shared clonotypes between healthy human individuals. Clones were read by immunoSEQ multiplex PCR, and TCRdb kept only the in-frame ones, dropping some. The table has about 680,000 clones, just over 90% seen once. Sequencing input: naive CD8+ T cells sorted from blood. All receptors derive from a man aged 25-45 years in good health. CDR3s leave out the opening cysteine and the closing phenylalanine or tryptophan. Each record gives: V gene, J gene, CDR3 protein.

TRBV4-3,TRBJ2-7,ASSQDLELYEQY
TRBV19,TRBJ2-3,ASSIDQGADTQY
TRBV6-1,TRBJ2-7,ASSESASGDAYEQY
TRBV10-3,TRBJ1-1,AIKGDVGRGHAF
TRBV7-9,TRBJ2-3,ASTGWGDTDTQY
TRBV27,TRBJ2-7,ASSFSDTYEQY
TRBV7-9,TRBJ2-7,ASTLPGFREQY
TRBV7-9,TRBJ1-4,ASSLAVAGKLF
TRBV4-3,TRBJ2-5,ASSQDPTSSERETQY
TRBV6-1,TRBJ2-5,ASSGQGLAGGQVKETQY
TRBV28,TRBJ2-7,ASSFQPGKAYYEQY
TRBV28,TRBJ2-1,ASSSGGAYNEQF
TRBV5-1,TRBJ2-7,ASSGSGSIYEQY
TRBV15,TRBJ2-7,ATTSSGTYEQY
TRBV11-2,TRBJ2-7,ASSIDFSYEQY
TRBV7-8,TRBJ1-1,ASSSDSFGTEAF
TRBV10-2,TRBJ2-7,ASNGDTSYEQY
TRBV10-3,TRBJ2-7,AISRLAGLYEQY
TRBV6-1,TRBJ2-1,ASSGFSGRSGAEQF
TRBV9,TRBJ1-5,ASSLRGGAWPQH
TRBV2,TRBJ1-1,ATSDGVNTEAF
TRBV5-1,TRBJ2-7,ASSLKPGREAFPYEQY
TRBV9,TRBJ2-5,ASSVWGGPQETQY
TRBV27,TRBJ2-1,ASSLGTSGSYNEQF
TRBV5-1,TRBJ2-3,ASSLEGSGTDTQY
TRBV27,TRBJ2-3,ASSFMLAGGTDTQY
TRBV9,TRBJ2-7,ASSVTSGGEQY
TRBV6-5,TRBJ2-2,ASRKGLASGELF
TRBV5-1,TRBJ2-1,ASSSRGQGEFLLPYNEQF
TRBV11-3,TRBJ2-1,ASSFPDSYNEQF
TRBV28,TRBJ2-7,ASGQNYEQY
TRBV9,TRBJ2-4,ASSLGETTSSTKNIQY
TRBV27,TRBJ2-7,ASSPSGSIKAYEQY
TRBV15,TRBJ2-7,ATSRANRGSSSYEQY
TRBV9,TRBJ2-1,ASSVAHSSLYNEQF
TRBV5-1,TRBJ1-1,ASSLGGDSGTTEAF
TRBV7-9,TRBJ1-4,ASSLDGTWEKLF
TRBV27,TRBJ2-7,ASSLSQGLLYEQY
TRBV2,TRBJ2-7,ASSDSEDYEQY
TRBV11-2,TRBJ1-2,ASSGTGYGYT
TRBV11-1,TRBJ2-7,ASSPSITGANYEQY
TRBV20-1,TRBJ1-1,SARPTF
TRBV5-5,TRBJ2-3,ASSLRGLGGPDTQY